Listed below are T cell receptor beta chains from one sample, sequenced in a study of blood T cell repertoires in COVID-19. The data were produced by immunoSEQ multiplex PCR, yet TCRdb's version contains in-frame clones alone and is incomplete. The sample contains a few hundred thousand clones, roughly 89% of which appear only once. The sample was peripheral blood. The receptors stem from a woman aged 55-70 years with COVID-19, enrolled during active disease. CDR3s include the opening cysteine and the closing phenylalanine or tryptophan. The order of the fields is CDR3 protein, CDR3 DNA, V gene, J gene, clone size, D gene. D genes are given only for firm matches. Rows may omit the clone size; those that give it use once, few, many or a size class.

CDR3: CASSHAPGDYEQYF
DNA: TGTGCCAGCAGCCATGCCCCAGGGGACTACGAGCAGTACTTC
V: TRBV16
J: TRBJ2-7
size: -
D: -

CDR3: CASSLAGEVPYEQYF
DNA: TGTGCCAGCAGTCTAGCGGGGGAGGTTCCCTACGAGCAGTACTTC
V: TRBV6-5
J: TRBJ2-7
size: -
D: TRBD2

CDR3: CASSYSGGGVNEQFF
DNA: TGTGCCAGCAGTTACTCTGGCGGGGGGGTCAATGAGCAGTTCTTC
V: TRBV6-2/TRBV6-3
J: TRBJ2-1
size: -
D: TRBD2

CDR3: CAWSEGARGSYNSPLHF
DNA: TGTGCCTGGAGTGAGGGGGCCCGAGGCTCCTATAATTCACCCCTCCACTTT
V: TRBV30
J: TRBJ1-6
size: -
D: TRBD1

CDR3: CAWSVSGAGSQPQHF
DNA: TGTGCCTGGAGTGTTAGCGGGGCAGGGAGCCAGCCCCAGCATTTT
V: TRBV30
J: TRBJ1-5
size: -
D: -

CDR3: CASSLVISQPQHF
DNA: TGTGCCAGCAGCTTAGTTATTTCTCAGCCCCAGCATTTT
V: TRBV7-2
J: TRBJ1-5
size: -
D: -

CDR3: CASRTRGGRSSYEQYF
DNA: TGTGCCAGCAGGACCCGGGGAGGGAGAAGCTCCTACGAGCAGTACTTC
V: TRBV2
J: TRBJ2-7
size: -
D: TRBD2

CDR3: CASSPSPGYGYTF
DNA: TGTGCCAGCAGCCCTTCCCCGGGGTATGGCTACACCTTC
V: TRBV7-7
J: TRBJ1-2
size: -
D: -

CDR3: CASSLAFWTDLTESNQPQHF
DNA: TGTGCCAGCAGCTTAGCTTTTTGGACAGATTTGACGGAAAGCAATCAGCCCCAGCATTTT
V: TRBV7-8
J: TRBJ1-5
size: few
D: -

CDR3: CASSLGGQIGYGYTF
DNA: TGTGCCAGCAGCTTAGGAGGACAAATAGGCTATGGCTACACCTTC
V: TRBV7-9
J: TRBJ1-2
size: -
D: -

CDR3: CASSLYAVMNTEAFF
DNA: TGTGCCAGCAGTTTATACGCAGTTATGAACACTGAAGCTTTCTTT
V: TRBV27
J: TRBJ1-1
size: -
D: -

CDR3: CASRPQGYSPLHF
DNA: TGTGCCAGCAGACCTCAGGGGTATTCACCCCTCCACTTT
V: TRBV7-2
J: TRBJ1-6
size: -
D: -

CDR3: CASFPDRNTEAFF
DNA: TGTGCCAGCTTTCCGGACAGGAACACTGAAGCTTTCTTT
V: TRBV18
J: TRBJ1-1
size: -
D: -

CDR3: CASSPGPINSGNTIYF
DNA: TGTGCCAGCAGCCCTGGGCCGATTAACTCTGGAAACACCATATATTTT
V: TRBV7-2
J: TRBJ1-3
size: -
D: -

CDR3: CASSQDRDRVGRGGYTF
DNA: TGTGCCAGCAGCCAAGACCGGGACAGGGTCGGGAGAGGAGGCTACACCTTC
V: TRBV4-2
J: TRBJ1-2
size: -
D: TRBD1

CDR3: CASSQGTGLYEQYF
DNA: TGTGCCAGCAGCCAAGGCACAGGGCTGTACGAGCAGTACTTC
V: TRBV14
J: TRBJ2-7
size: -
D: -

CDR3: CASSSPERGATDEQFF
DNA: TGTGCCAGCAGTTCCCCCGAGCGGGGGGCTACGGATGAGCAGTTCTTC
V: TRBV6-6
J: TRBJ2-1
size: -
D: TRBD2

CDR3: CASLQRRESGYTF
DNA: TGTGCCAGCCTCCAGAGGAGGGAGAGCGGCTACACCTTC
V: TRBV6-5
J: TRBJ1-2
size: -
D: -

CDR3: CASSERRREAFF
DNA: TGTGCCAGCAGTGAACGTAGGAGGGAAGCTTTCTTT
V: TRBV6-1
J: TRBJ1-1
size: -
D: -

CDR3: CASSLQVYNEQFF
DNA: TGTGCCAGCAGCTTACAGGTCTACAATGAGCAGTTCTTC
V: TRBV7-2
J: TRBJ2-1
size: -
D: -

CDR3: CASSLGGGGGTGELFF
DNA: TGTGCCAGCAGCCTAGGCGGGGGAGGAGGGACCGGGGAGCTGTTTTTT
V: TRBV7-3
J: TRBJ2-2
size: -
D: TRBD2

CDR3: CAISTRDIQETQYF
DNA: TGTGCCATCAGTACCCGGGACATCCAAGAGACCCAGTACTTC
V: TRBV10-3
J: TRBJ2-5
size: -
D: -